This TCR beta chain came from a study of T cells after yellow fever vaccination. Whole-study context: Any fraction with a low cell number was prepared using SMART-Seq v4 Ultra Low Input.

TCRdb itself ran the 5' RACE reads through MiXCR, one entry per CDR3 protein. Here the sample spans about 170,000 distinct CDR3 sequences, approximately 10% being singletons. This clonotype occurred many times. The germline CDR1 and CDR2 sequences are GTSNPN and SVGIG (reference sequence). V lost 5 bases to trimming and J lost 2 bases; unmatched junction nucleotides: 4. CDR3 length: 13 residues. Here the sequenced sample was CD8+ T cells sorted from PBMCs, taken 15 days after the yellow fever booster vaccination. The origin of this receptor is a man between 18 and 29 years old who received the YFV17D yellow fever vaccine. This chain connects TRBV30 to TRBJ2-3; 7 positions agree with TRBD1. CDR3 nucleotide sequence: TGTGCCTGGTCCAGGGGGAACACAGATACGCAGTATTTT. Protein sequence: CAWSRGNTDTQYF.